This is a list of T cell receptor beta chains from one sample in a study of long-term antiretroviral therapy in people with HIV. Data came from immunoSEQ multiplex PCR; TCRdb stores just in-frame clones and leaves some out. The data hold approximately 19,000 clones, with about 89% observed a single time. The material sequenced was unsorted PBMCs, taken 2.6 years after starting antiretroviral therapy. The receptor set was obtained from a woman between 50 and 59 years old with HIV. The CDR3 runs from the conserved cysteine through the conserved F or W.

V gene	J gene	CDR3 protein
TRBV6-1	TRBJ2-7	CASSEAGGSYEQYF
TRBV27	TRBJ2-6	CASSYNSGANVLTF
TRBV28	TRBJ2-5	CASSLEREGTQYF
TRBV19	TRBJ2-7	CASKDRGYEQYF
TRBV7-9	TRBJ2-5	CASSLVGGETQYF
TRBV7-2	TRBJ1-5	CASAWGVSNQPQHF
TRBV28	TRBJ2-2	CASSSGRNWDRDSGELFF
TRBV5-1	TRBJ2-5	CASSLRAPYQETQYF
TRBV6-5	TRBJ1-1	CASSYSSDQRAFF
TRBV5-6	TRBJ2-5	CASSFFRETQYF
TRBV5-1	TRBJ2-2	CASSPTSGNTGELFF
TRBV7-2	TRBJ2-7	CASSLDSGTGTYEQYF
TRBV21-1	TRBJ2-3	CAIPETHTDTQYF
TRBV27	TRBJ2-7	CASSPVAGGYEQYF
TRBV28	TRBJ1-5	CASSLTYGQHSNQPQHF
TRBV5-4	TRBJ2-7	CASTPNLGNEQYF
TRBV9	TRBJ2-3	CASSVAGFTDTQYF
TRBV5-1	TRBJ2-7	CASSLVGGTNEQYF
TRBV18	TRBJ2-5	CASSPDGIQETQYF
TRBV6-6	TRBJ1-2	CASSPQGNYGYTF
TRBV29-1	TRBJ2-7	CSVGTGQGPSEQYF
TRBV7-2	TRBJ2-3	CASSSWGWGDTQYF
TRBV6-5	TRBJ2-2	CASSPAGVATGELFF
TRBV10-3	TRBJ2-1	CAISDEWEGLSYNEQFF
TRBV7-2	TRBJ2-2	CASSSIGTPITGELFF
TRBV6-1	TRBJ2-3	CASSDGRNIDTQYF
TRBV6-5	TRBJ1-4	CASSLQGSGEKLFF
TRBV15	TRBJ1-1	CATSVTGPHTEAFF
TRBV14	TRBJ2-7	CASSQAQDKQYF
TRBV6-5	TRBJ2-7	CASMGALEQYF
TRBV5-6	TRBJ2-2	CASSLALETGELFF
TRBV27	TRBJ1-1	CASSILPGGTEAFF
TRBV29-1	TRBJ2-1	CSVEDQSGTTPYEQFF
TRBV19	TRBJ2-7	CASSLTGGTYEQYF
TRBV11-3	TRBJ2-2	CASSPKRQNTGELFF